The T cell receptor beta chain under discussion was sequenced for a study of beta chain features in type 1 diabetes. Regarding the study as a whole: In the patient group, naive, central memory and Treg TCRB repertoires seemed more alike than in the healthy donor group.

Sequencing targeted expressed TCRB transcripts, as all isolated RNA had been reverse transcribed. Sequencing was performed with immunoSEQ multiplex PCR; in TCRdb, only in-frame clones are kept and a portion is missing. Of about 900,000 clones in the sample, roughly 15% are singletons; the top ten hold around 0.02%. It was via CD45RO/CCR7/CD25/CD127/CD95/CD27 that CD4+ naive, central memory, regulatory and stem cell-like memory cells were sorted. Over 95% purity was reached by all sorted populations. The length of the CDR3 is 17 residues. Notes on this clone: Its target is unknown.

V and J are TRBV21-1 and TRBJ2-5; the table's D call, TRBD2, was not checked against the DNA. TRBV21-1 is flagged as a pseudogene. This sequence was found in a woman younger than 35 in good health. The sample consisted of naive CD4+ T cells from blood. CDR3 sequence: CASSKDADLARLETQYF. CDR3 nucleotide sequence: TGTGCCAGCAGCAAAGACGCGGACCTAGCGAGATTAGAGACCCAGTACTTC.